The clone carrying this T cell receptor beta chain was counted only a few times. Its antigen remains unknown. This sample is part of a study of T cell repertoires in cytomegalovirus infection. Study-level background: Public signatures in TCR beta pointed to CMV infection and matching HLA type. General study results and limits: Clonotypes of TCR beta that were HLA-C-restricted and CMV-specific dominated the ex vivo response. Using cumulative public TCR beta family frequency, the authors identified those who carried CMV together with the relevant HLA.

Germline-derived CDR1 and CDR2 are LNHNV and YYDKDF (reference sequence). With 1 base removed from V and 4 bases from J, the gap between germline ends came to 9 bases. There are 14 residues in the CDR3. In TCRdb, the reads were re-called with MiXCR into one record per CDR3 protein. Here the sample spans around 320,000 distinct CDR3 sequences, over 7.5% being singletons. V and J are TRBV15 and TRBJ2-3; D gene unclear. Sequencing input: PBMCs. The sequence derives from a human donor in good health (CMV status not recorded). Some clones in this sample may be carry-over from other donors' samples. In DNA, the CDR3 is TGTGCCACCAGCAGAGCCACATTCGCAGATACGCAGTATTTT. Translated: CATSRATFADTQYF.